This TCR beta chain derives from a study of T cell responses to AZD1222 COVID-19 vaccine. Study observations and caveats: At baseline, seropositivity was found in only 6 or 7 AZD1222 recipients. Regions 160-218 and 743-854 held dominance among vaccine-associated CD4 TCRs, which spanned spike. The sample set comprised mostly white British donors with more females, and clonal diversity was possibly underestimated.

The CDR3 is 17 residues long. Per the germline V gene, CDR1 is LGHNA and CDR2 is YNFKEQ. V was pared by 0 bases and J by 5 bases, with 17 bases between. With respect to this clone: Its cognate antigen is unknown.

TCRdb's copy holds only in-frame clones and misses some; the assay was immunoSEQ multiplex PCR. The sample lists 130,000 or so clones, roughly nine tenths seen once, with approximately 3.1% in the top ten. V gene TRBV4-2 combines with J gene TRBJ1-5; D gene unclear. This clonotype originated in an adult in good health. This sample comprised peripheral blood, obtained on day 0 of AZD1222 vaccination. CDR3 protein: CASSQDTGPGPYQPQHF. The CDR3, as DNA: TGTGCCAGCAGCCAAGACACGGGCCCCGGACCTTATCAGCCCCAGCATTTT.